Sequencing of this T cell receptor beta chain was carried out in a study of cytomegalovirus exposure and HLA in healthy donors. Study summary: Among the approximately 410 genotyped donors, approximately 82% were placed in the Caucasian-associated ancestry cluster.

Study-wide points: CMV serostatus was the only immune exposure information that was available. Most CMV-associated TCR beta chains were later found to appear HLA-restricted.

This PCR relied on a set of 60 Vbeta primers and 13 Jbeta primers. Method: immunoSEQ multiplex PCR; TCRdb's copy keeps in-frame clones and lacks some. In the table there are roughly 120,000 clones, approximately 70% of which are singletons. V was trimmed by 3 bases and J by 3 bases, leaving 6 bases between them. This CDR3 has 14 residues. Germline V gives CDR1 MNHEY, CDR2 SMNVEV (reference sequence). In the case of this clone: The antigen is unknown.

The sequence was collected from a man aged 25 to 45 in good health and CMV-seropositive. The sample was PBMCs. The chain employs TRBV27 and TRBJ1-6; D gene unclear. The CDR3 region has the DNA TGTGCCAGCAGTTTCGGCGGCTATAATTCACCCCTCCACTTT. Translation gives CASSFGGYNSPLHF.